The present entry profiles one TCR beta chain with its context. The data originate from a study of PD-L1 blockade in urothelial cancer. Study details: Treatment start was followed by blood analysis at 3 weeks (second dose) and again at 6 weeks.

The time point is: pretreatment peripheral blood. Some clones are missing from TCRdb's copy, which holds only in-frame ones; the method was immunoSEQ multiplex PCR. The table shows tens of thousands of clones, with roughly 84% occurring only once. V shed 0 bases and J 0 bases; nucleotides not matched to a gene: 8. This CDR3 region has 18 residues. CDR1 is LGHNA, CDR2 YNFKEQ, per germline. The TCR originated in a woman in her 70s with urothelial cancer. Sample: PBMCs, taken around atezolizumab (anti-PD-L1) treatment. This chain uses TRBV4-2 with TRBJ2-3; 8 positions match TRBD2. In nucleotides, the CDR3 is TGTGCCAGCAGCCAAGAACCCCGAGCGGGGGCTAGCACAGATACGCAGTATTTT. Translated, it gives CASSQEPRAGASTDTQYF.